What follows are 6 T cell receptor beta chains derived from one specimen sequenced in a study of OX40 agonist ivuxolimab in advanced cancers. Assay: immunoSEQ multiplex PCR; the TCRdb copy retains only in-frame clones and omits some. The repertoire holds 95,000 to 100,000 clones, with approximately 93% as singletons. This sample comprised CD4+ or CD8+ T cells sorted from blood, obtained in a trial of the OX40 agonist ivuxolimab. The receptors were sampled from an adult with an advanced solid tumor such as melanoma, head and neck, liver or kidney cancer.

A note on this clone: Within the sample, other DNA sequences also encode this same CDR3. J is TRBJ2-4 and V is TRBV27; 11 bases match TRBD2. Losses at the gene ends were 4 bases for V and 7 bases for J; bases not matched to a gene: 3. The V gene's germline CDR1 is MNHEY and CDR2 SMNVEV (reference sequence). The CDR3 extends over 14 amino acids. DNA for the CDR3: TGTGCCAGCAGTTCACTAGCGGGAGTGAACATTCAGTACTTC. Protein sequence: CASSSLAGVNIQYF.

The rearrangement uses TRBV27 and TRBJ2-5; D not certain. Germline lookup yields CDR1 MNHEY and CDR2 SMNVEV (reference sequence). The CDR3 length is 13 residues. Trimming removed 2 bases from V and 2 bases from J, with 6 bases in between. CDR3 bases: TGTGCCAGCAGTTTAGCCGTACAAGAGACCCAGTACTTC. Protein: CASSLAVQETQYF.

The V gene is TRBV11-2, the J gene TRBJ1-2, with D tentatively TRBD1 (6 bases). The germline V and J ends were trimmed by 5 bases and 7 bases, with 23 bases remaining between them. This CDR3 has 16 amino acids. In germline, CDR1 is SGHAT, CDR2 FQNNGV. The CDR3 loop reads CASSMDLDRLPGGYTF. CDR3 bases: TGTGCCAGCAGCATGGACCTGGACAGACTACCGGGTGGCTACACCTTC.

This chain uses TRBV9 with TRBJ1-2; weak D call: TRBD1 (5 bases). Germline V lookup: CDR1 SGDLS, CDR2 YYNGEE. V gave up 0 bases and J gave up 5 bases, with 14 bases separating them. The CDR3 has 15 residues. CDR3 protein: CASSVGGAERYGYTF. The CDR3 DNA reads TGTGCCAGCAGCGTAGGAGGGGCAGAACGGTATGGCTACACCTTC. Based on the CDR3 plus reference TRBV9 and TRBJ1-2, the full variable domain is DSGVTQTPKHLITATGQRVTLRCSPRSGDLSVYWYQQSLDQGLQFLIQYYNGEERAKGNILERFSAQQFPDLHSELNLSSLELGDSALYFCASSVGGAERYGYTFGSGTRLTVV.

The genes are TRBV4-2 and TRBJ2-5; TRBD2 aligns across 13 bases. The CDR3 has 16 amino acids. J lost 5 bases, V lost 2 bases, and 5 bases had no gene match. CDR1 and CDR2 from the germline V gene are LGHNA and YNFKEQ. For the CDR3, the DNA is TGTGCCAGCAGCCAACCGACTAGCGGGGGGTGGGAGACCCAGTACTTC. This codes for CASSQPTSGGWETQYF.

Only one count was recorded for this clone. The V and J genes are TRBV11-2 and TRBJ2-1, with 7 bases matching TRBD2. The germline V gene encodes CDR1 SGHAT and CDR2 FQNNGV. With 5 bases clipped from V and 2 bases from J, the junction kept 3 bases outside the gene matches. The CDR3 is 14 amino acids. This chain's CDR3 is CASSLSGPYNEQFF. The CDR3 coding sequence is TGTGCCAGCAGCCTTAGCGGGCCCTACAATGAGCAGTTCTTC.